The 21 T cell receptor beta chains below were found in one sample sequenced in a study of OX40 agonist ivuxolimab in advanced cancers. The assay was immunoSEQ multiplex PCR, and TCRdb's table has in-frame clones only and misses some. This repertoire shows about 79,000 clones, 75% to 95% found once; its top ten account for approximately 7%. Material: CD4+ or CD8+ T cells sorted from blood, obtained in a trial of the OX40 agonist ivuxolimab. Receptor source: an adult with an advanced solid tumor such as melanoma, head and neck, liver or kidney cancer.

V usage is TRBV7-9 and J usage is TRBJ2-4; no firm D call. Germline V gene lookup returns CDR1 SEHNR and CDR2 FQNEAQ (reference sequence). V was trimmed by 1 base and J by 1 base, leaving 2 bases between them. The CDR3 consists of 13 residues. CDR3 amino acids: CASSLDAKNIQYF. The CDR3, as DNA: TGTGCCAGCAGCTTAGATGCCAAAAACATTCAGTACTTC.

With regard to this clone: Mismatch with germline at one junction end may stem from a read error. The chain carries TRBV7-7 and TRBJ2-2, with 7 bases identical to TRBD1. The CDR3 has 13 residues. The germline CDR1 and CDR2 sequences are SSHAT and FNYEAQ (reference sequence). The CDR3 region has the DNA TGTGCTAGCAGATTGACAGGGACCGGGGAGCTGTTTTTT. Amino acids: CASRLTGTGELFF.

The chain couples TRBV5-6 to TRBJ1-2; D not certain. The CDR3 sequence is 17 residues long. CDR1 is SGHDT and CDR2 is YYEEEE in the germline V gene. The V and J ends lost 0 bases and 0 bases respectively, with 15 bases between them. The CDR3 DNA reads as TGTGCCAGCAGCTTGGGGTATCCCCCGGGTGCTAACTATGGCTACACCTTC. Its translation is CASSLGYPPGANYGYTF.

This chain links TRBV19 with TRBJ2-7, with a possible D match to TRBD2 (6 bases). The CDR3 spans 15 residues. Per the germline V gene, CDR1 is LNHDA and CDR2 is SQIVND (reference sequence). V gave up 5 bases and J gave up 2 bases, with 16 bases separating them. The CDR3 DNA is TGTGCCAGTAGTCCAAAACTAGCCGGGACCTACGAGCAGTACTTC. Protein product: CASSPKLAGTYEQYF.

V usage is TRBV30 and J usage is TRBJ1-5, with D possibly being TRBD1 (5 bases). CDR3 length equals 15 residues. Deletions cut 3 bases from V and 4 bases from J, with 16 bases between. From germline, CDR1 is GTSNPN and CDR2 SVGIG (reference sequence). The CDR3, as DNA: TGTGCCTGGAGCGGACACCCTCTGGGGAATCAGCCCCAGCATTTT. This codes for CAWSGHPLGNQPQHF.

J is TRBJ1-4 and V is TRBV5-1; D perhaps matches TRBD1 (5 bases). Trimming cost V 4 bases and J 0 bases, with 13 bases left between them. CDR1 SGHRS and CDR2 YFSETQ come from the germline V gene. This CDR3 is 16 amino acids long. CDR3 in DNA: TGCGCCAGCAGCCTGGGCGGAGGGGCAACTAATGAAAAACTGTTTTTT. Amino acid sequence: CASSLGGGATNEKLFF.

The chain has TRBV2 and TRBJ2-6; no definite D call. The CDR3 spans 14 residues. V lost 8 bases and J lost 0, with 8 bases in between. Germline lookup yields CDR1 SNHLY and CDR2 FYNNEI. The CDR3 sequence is CASLQNSGANVLTF. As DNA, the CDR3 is TGTGCCAGCCTACAGAACTCTGGGGCCAACGTCCTGACTTTC.

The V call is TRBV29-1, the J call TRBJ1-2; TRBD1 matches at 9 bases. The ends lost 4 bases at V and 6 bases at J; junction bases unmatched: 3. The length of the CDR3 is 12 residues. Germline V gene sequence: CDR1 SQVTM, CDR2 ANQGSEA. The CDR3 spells CSVGDRADGYTF. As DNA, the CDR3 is TGCAGCGTTGGGGACAGGGCGGATGGCTACACCTTC.

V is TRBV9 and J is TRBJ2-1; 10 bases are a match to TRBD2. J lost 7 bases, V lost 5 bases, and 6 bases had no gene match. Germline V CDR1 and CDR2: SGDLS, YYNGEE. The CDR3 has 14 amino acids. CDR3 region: CASSLGLAANEQFF. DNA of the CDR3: TGTGCCAGCAGTCTCGGACTAGCGGCAAATGAGCAGTTCTTC.

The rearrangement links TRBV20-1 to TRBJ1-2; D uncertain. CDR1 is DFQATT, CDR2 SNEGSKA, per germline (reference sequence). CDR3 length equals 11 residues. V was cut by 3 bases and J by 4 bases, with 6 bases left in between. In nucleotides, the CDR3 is TGCAGTGCTAGCATCGGCTATGGCTACACCTTC. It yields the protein CSASIGYGYTF.

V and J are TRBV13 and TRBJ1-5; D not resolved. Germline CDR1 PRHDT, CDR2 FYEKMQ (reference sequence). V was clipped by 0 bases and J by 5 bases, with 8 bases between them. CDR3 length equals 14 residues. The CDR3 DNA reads TGTGCCAGCAGCTTAGGTCAGGTCGATCAGCCCCAGCATTTT. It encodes CASSLGQVDQPQHF.

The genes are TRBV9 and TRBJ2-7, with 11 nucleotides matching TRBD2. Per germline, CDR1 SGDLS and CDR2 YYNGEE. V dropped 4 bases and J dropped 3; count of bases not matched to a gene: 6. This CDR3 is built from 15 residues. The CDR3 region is CASSPGTSGVYEQYF. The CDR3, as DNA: TGTGCCAGCAGCCCCGGGACTAGCGGAGTCTACGAGCAGTACTTC.

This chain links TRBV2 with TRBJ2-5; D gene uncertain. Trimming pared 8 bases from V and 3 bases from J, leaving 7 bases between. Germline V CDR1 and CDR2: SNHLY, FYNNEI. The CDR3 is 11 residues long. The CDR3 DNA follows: TGTGCCAGCTTGAAGGAAGAGACCCAGTACTTC. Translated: CASLKEETQYF.

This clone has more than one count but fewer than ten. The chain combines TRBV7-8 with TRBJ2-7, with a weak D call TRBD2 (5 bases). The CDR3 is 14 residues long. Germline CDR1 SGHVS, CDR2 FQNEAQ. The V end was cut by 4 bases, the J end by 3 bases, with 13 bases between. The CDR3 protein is CASSSLALGYEQYF. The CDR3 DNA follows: TGTGCCAGCAGCTCCCTAGCATTGGGCTACGAGCAGTACTTC.

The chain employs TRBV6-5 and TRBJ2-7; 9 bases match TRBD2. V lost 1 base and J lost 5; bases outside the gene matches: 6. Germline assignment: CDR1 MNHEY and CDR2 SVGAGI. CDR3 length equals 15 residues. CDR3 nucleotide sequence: TGTGCCAGCAGTTACTTGAGCGGGAGGTTAGACGAGCAGTACTTC. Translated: CASSYLSGRLDEQYF.

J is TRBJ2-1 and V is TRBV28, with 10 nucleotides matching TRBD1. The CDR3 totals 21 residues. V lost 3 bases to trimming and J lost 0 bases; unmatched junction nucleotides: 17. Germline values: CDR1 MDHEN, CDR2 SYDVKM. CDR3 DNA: TGTGCCAGCAGTTTCCTGCACTGGGACAGGGGAAATATACCCTCCTACAATGAGCAGTTCTTC. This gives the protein CASSFLHWDRGNIPSYNEQFF. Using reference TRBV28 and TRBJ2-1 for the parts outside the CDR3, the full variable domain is DVKVTQSSRYLVKRTGEKVFLECVQDMDHENMFWYRQDPGLGLRLIYFSYDVKMKEKGDIPEGYSVSREKKERFSLILESASTNQTSMYLCASSFLHWDRGNIPSYNEQFFGPGTRLTVL.

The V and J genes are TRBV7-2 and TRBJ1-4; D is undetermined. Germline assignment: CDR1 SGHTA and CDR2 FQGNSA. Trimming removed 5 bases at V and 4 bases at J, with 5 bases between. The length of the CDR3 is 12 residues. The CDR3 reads CASSPYNEKLFF. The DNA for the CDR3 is TGTGCCAGCAGCCCCTATAATGAAAAACTGTTTTTT. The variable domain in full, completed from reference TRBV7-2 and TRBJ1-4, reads GAGVSQSPSNKVTEKGKDVELRCDPISGHTALYWYRQSLGQGLEFLIYFQGNSAPDKSGLPSDRFSAERTGGSVSTLTIQRTQQEDSAVYLCASSPYNEKLFFGSGTQLSVL.

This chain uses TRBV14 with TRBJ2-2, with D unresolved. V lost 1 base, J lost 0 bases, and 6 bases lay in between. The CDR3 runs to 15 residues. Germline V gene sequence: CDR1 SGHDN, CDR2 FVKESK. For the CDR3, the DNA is TGTGCCAGCAGCCAAGCACTGACGAACACCGGGGAGCTGTTTTTT. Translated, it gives CASSQALTNTGELFF. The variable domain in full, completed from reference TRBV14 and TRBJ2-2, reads EAGVTQFPSHSVIEKGQTVTLRCDPISGHDNLYWYRRVMGKEIKFLLHFVKESKQDESGMPNNRFLAERTGGTYSTLKVQPAELEDSGVYFCASSQALTNTGELFFGEGSRLTVL.

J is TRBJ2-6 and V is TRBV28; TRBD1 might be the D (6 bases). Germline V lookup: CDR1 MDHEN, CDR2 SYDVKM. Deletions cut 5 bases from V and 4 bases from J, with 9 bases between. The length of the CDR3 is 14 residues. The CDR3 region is CASSRQVGANVLTF. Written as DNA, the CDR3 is TGTGCCAGCAGTCGACAGGTCGGGGCCAACGTCCTGACTTTC.

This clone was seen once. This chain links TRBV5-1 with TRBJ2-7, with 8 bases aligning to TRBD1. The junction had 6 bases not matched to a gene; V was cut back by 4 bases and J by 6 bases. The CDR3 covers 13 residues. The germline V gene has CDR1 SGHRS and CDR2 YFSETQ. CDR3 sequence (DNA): TGCGCCAGCAGCCTAGGACAGGGTGGCGAGCAGTACTTC. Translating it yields CASSLGQGGEQYF.

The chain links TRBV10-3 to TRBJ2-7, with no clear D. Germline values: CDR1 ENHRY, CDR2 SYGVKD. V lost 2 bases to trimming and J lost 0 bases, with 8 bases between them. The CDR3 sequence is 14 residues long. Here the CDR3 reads CAISEEPSSYEQYF. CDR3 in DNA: TGTGCCATCAGTGAGGAACCTAGCTCCTACGAGCAGTACTTC.